What follows are 28 T cell receptor beta chains derived from one specimen sequenced in a study of shared clonotypes between healthy human individuals. Profiling relied on immunoSEQ multiplex PCR, and the TCRdb table lists in-frame clones only, not all of them. The table records around 640,000 clones, roughly 96% of them present only once. Naive CD8 cells lacked CD45RO, underwent positive selection for CCR7 and left out terminally differentiated effector memory CD45RA+ cells. What was sequenced was naive CD8+ T cells sorted from blood. The receptor source for this set is a woman aged 30 to 39 in good health.

The chain joins TRBV7-2 to TRBJ2-1; 12 positions agree with TRBD2. Germline CDR1 SGHTA, CDR2 FQGNSA. There are 15 residues in the CDR3. J was trimmed by 6 bases and V by 7 bases; bases with no gene match: 7. CDR3 residues: CASTQLAGGGNEQFF. The CDR3 DNA sequence: TGTGCCAGCACACAACTAGCGGGAGGCGGCAATGAGCAGTTCTTC.

The V and J genes are TRBV27 and TRBJ2-7; TRBD1 matches 10 bases. Germline CDR1 reads MNHEY; CDR2 reads SMNVEV (reference sequence). V was pared by 3 bases and J by 3 bases, with 5 bases of the junction left unmatched. This CDR3 has 15 residues. CDR3 region: CASSFGTGDYYEQYF. In DNA, the CDR3 is TGTGCCAGCAGTTTTGGGACAGGGGATTACTACGAGCAGTACTTC.

This sequence joins TRBV5-4 and TRBJ2-7, with 12 bases lining up with TRBD2. J was trimmed by 3 bases and V by 4 bases; bases with no gene match: 5. Germline values: CDR1 SGHNT, CDR2 YYREEE (reference sequence). CDR3 length: 15 residues. Here the CDR3 DNA reads TGTGCCAGCAGCCCGACTAGCGGGAGTCTCTACGAGCAGTACTTC. Translating it yields CASSPTSGSLYEQYF.

The chain combines TRBV5-1 with TRBJ1-4, with TRBD1 identical over 8 bases. The CDR3 is 17 residues long. CDR1 and CDR2 (germline): SGHRS, YFSETQ. Unmatched junction bases numbered 10, after V lost 0 bases and J lost 6 bases. CDR3 nucleotides: TGCGCCAGCAGCTTGGCCGGTTCAAGACAGGGGCATGAAAAACTGTTTTTT. Encoded protein: CASSLAGSRQGHEKLFF.

This chain joins TRBV7-9 and TRBJ1-1; TRBD1 matches at 8 bases. CDR3 size: 18 residues. J gave up 3 bases and V 6 bases, and 18 bases lay outside the gene matches. The V gene's germline CDR1 is SEHNR and CDR2 FQNEAQ (reference sequence). CDR3 bases: TGTGCCAGCAGACTACCGAGGGGGCAGGGGGCAAAGGACACTGAAGCTTTCTTT. Encoded protein: CASRLPRGQGAKDTEAFF.

The chain couples TRBV11-2 to TRBJ2-2, with D tentatively TRBD1 or TRBD2 (5 bases each). Trimming left V 3 bases short and J 4 bases short, with 18 bases between. The germline CDR1 and CDR2 sequences are SGHAT and FQNNGV. The length of the CDR3 is 17 residues. The DNA of the CDR3 is TGTGCCAGCAGCTTGGCCCCCGGGACCCCCCTCACCGGGGAGCTGTTTTTT. Translating gives CASSLAPGTPLTGELFF.

The chain combines TRBV6-5 with TRBJ1-5; D not certain. Germline V gene lookup returns CDR1 MNHEY and CDR2 SVGAGI. V dropped 2 bases and J dropped 0 bases, with 11 bases sitting between them. There are 16 residues in the CDR3. DNA for the CDR3: TGTGCCAGCAGTTACGAAGAGGGTCTTAGCAATCAGCCCCAGCATTTT. Translating it yields CASSYEEGLSNQPQHF.

The CDR3 reads CATSRDRGRSETQYF. CDR3 DNA sequence: TGTGCCACCAGCAGAGATCGAGGACGTTCAGAGACCCAGTACTTC. The rearrangement joins TRBV15 to TRBJ2-5; D is ambiguous. Germline CDR1 reads LNHNV; CDR2 reads YYDKDF (reference sequence). V was trimmed by 0 bases and J by 4 bases, leaving 12 bases between them. There are 15 residues in the CDR3.

The chain couples TRBV27 to TRBJ1-1; TRBD1 might be the D (5 bases). The CDR3 is made up of 14 amino acids. Germline loops: CDR1 MNHEY, CDR2 SMNVEV (reference sequence). The ends were cut back, 4 bases at V and 0 bases at J, with 9 bases in the middle. The CDR3 loop is CASSSRVVNTEAFF. DNA of the CDR3: TGTGCCAGCAGTTCCAGGGTTGTGAACACTGAAGCTTTCTTT.

The V gene is TRBV19, the J gene TRBJ2-2; 8 bases line up with TRBD1. Germline V CDR1 and CDR2: LNHDA, SQIVND (reference sequence). This CDR3 comprises 13 residues. The V and J ends lost 7 bases and 6 bases, in that order; junction bases with no gene match: 4. Written as DNA, the CDR3 is TGTGCCAGTATAGGGGACAGGCCCGGGGAGCTGTTTTTT. Residues: CASIGDRPGELFF.

The chain uses TRBV5-6 and TRBJ2-1; weak D call: TRBD1 (5 bases). V dropped 0 bases and J dropped 1 base, with 11 bases sitting between them. The germline CDR1 and CDR2 sequences are SGHDT and YYEEEE. The CDR3 has 16 amino acids. In DNA, the CDR3 is TGTGCCAGCAGCTTGGCAGGGCCCTCATCCTACAATGAGCAGTTCTTC. Translation: CASSLAGPSSYNEQFF.

CDR3 nucleotide sequence: TGTGCCAGCAGCGGGGAAGGACAGGGCCCCTACGAGCAGTACTTC. This sequence encodes CASSGEGQGPYEQYF. V usage is TRBV11-3 and J usage is TRBJ2-7; TRBD1 matches at 8 bases. V lost 5 bases, J lost 2 bases, and 8 bases stayed unmatched. The germline gives CDR1 SGHNT, CDR2 YENEEA. The CDR3 length is 15 residues.

The V and J genes are TRBV7-9 and TRBJ2-2; no reliable D call. Trimming pared 4 bases from V and 4 bases from J, leaving 4 bases between. The CDR3 spans 12 residues. The germline gives CDR1 SEHNR, CDR2 FQNEAQ (reference sequence). The CDR3 sequence is CASSWGTGELFF. CDR3 sequence (DNA): TGTGCCAGCAGCTGGGGCACCGGGGAGCTGTTTTTT.

A remark on this clone: Distinct nucleotide sequences in the sample also encode this CDR3. This chain uses TRBV4-1 with TRBJ1-1; 7 bases are a match to TRBD1. Germline V gives CDR1 MGHRA, CDR2 YSYEKL. V shed 4 bases, J shed 3 bases, and the junction held 2 bases outside the gene matches. This CDR3 contains 13 residues. The DNA for the CDR3 is TGCGCCAGCAGCCCAGGGGGGCACACTGAAGCTTTCTTT. Residues: CASSPGGHTEAFF.

The chain has TRBV16 and TRBJ1-1; TRBD1 matches at 12 bases. The CDR3 runs 21 residues. The V gene end was trimmed by 1 base and the J gene end by 3 bases; junction bases not matched to a gene: 18. In germline, CDR1 is KGHSY, CDR2 FQNENV. The chain's CDR3 is CASSQYKYRLGQGAGDTEAFF. CDR3 sequence (DNA): TGTGCCAGCAGCCAATATAAATACCGGTTGGGACAGGGGGCTGGGGACACTGAAGCTTTCTTT.

This chain joins TRBV28 and TRBJ1-1, with 9 bases fitting TRBD1. The CDR3 contains 15 residues. Germline V gives CDR1 MDHEN, CDR2 SYDVKM. J gave up 0 bases and V 5 bases, and 4 bases lay outside the gene matches. The CDR3 coding sequence is TGTGCCAGCAGTGGGGACAGGGAAGTGAACACTGAAGCTTTCTTT. Its protein product is CASSGDREVNTEAFF. The full variable domain, with the rest looked up from reference TRBV28 and TRBJ1-1, is DVKVTQSSRYLVKRTGEKVFLECVQDMDHENMFWYRQDPGLGLRLIYFSYDVKMKEKGDIPEGYSVSREKKERFSLILESASTNQTSMYLCASSGDREVNTEAFFGQGTRLTVV.

This clone was detected once. Different DNA sequences within this sample yield the same CDR3. The CDR3: CASRLAGGSYEQYF. The CDR3 region has the DNA TGTGCCAGCAGGCTAGCGGGAGGTTCCTACGAGCAGTACTTC. V and J are TRBV27 and TRBJ2-7; the match to TRBD2 covers 11 bases. Germline loops: CDR1 MNHEY, CDR2 SMNVEV (reference sequence). The CDR3 contains 14 residues. The V gene end was trimmed by 6 bases and the J gene end by 1 base; junction bases not matched to a gene: 2.

V and J are TRBV2 and TRBJ2-7; D assignment may be TRBD1 or TRBD2 (5 bases each). The length of the CDR3 is 14 residues. The germline V and J ends were trimmed by 7 bases and 2 bases, with 15 bases remaining between them. The germline V gene has CDR1 SNHLY and CDR2 FYNNEI. Written as DNA, the CDR3 is TGTGCCAGCACCTCCCGGGGCAGACCCTACGAGCAGTACTTC. Protein sequence: CASTSRGRPYEQYF.

The chain employs TRBV11-2 and TRBJ2-7, with D perhaps given as TRBD1 or TRBD2 (5 bases each). This CDR3 has 12 residues. The V gene's germline CDR1 is SGHAT and CDR2 FQNNGV. Trimming took 8 bases from V and 6 from J, leaving 14 bases between them. In DNA form, the CDR3 reads TGTGCCAGCCGAAATTACGGGGCCGAGCAGTACTTC. Translated, it gives CASRNYGAEQYF.

This clone was seen a single time. This chain uses TRBV11-2 with TRBJ2-1, with D possibly TRBD1 on 6 matching bases. V lost 6 bases and J lost 7, with 13 bases in between. Germline V gene sequence: CDR1 SGHAT, CDR2 FQNNGV. CDR3 length: 13 residues. The DNA for the CDR3 is TGTGCCAGCAGTTCCAGGGGAGCGAATGAGCAGTTCTTC. It is translated as CASSSRGANEQFF.

V and J are TRBV27 and TRBJ1-2; no definite D call. The CDR3 is made up of 14 amino acids. Trimming took off 5 bases at V and 5 bases at J, with 15 bases between the two ends. Germline CDR1 and CDR2: MNHEY and SMNVEV (reference sequence). CDR3 in amino acids: CASSQDPPRYGYTF. CDR3 DNA sequence: TGTGCCAGCAGTCAGGACCCTCCTCGGTATGGCTACACCTTC.

The V and J genes are TRBV6-6 and TRBJ1-1; no clear D gene. Germline V lookup: CDR1 MNHNY, CDR2 SVGAGI (reference sequence). The V and J ends lost 2 bases and 8 bases respectively, with 6 bases between them. The CDR3 has 11 amino acids. The CDR3 DNA follows: TGTGCCAGCAGTTACGGGTACGAAGCTTTCTTT. Amino acid sequence: CASSYGYEAFF.

The V and J genes are TRBV30 and TRBJ2-1, with unresolved D. The CDR3 is 14 amino acids. V was shortened by 1 base and J by 8 bases, with 15 bases between the two germline ends. CDR1 is GTSNPN and CDR2 is SVGIG in the germline V gene (reference sequence). The CDR3 protein is CAWSGVLSNHEQFF. DNA of the CDR3: TGTGCCTGGAGTGGGGTTTTAAGCAACCATGAGCAGTTCTTC.

This clone was detected once. The gene calls are TRBV28 and TRBJ1-3; D call uncertain. This CDR3 spans 12 amino acids. The V end was cut by 5 bases, the J end by 4 bases, with 6 bases between. Germline V lookup: CDR1 MDHEN, CDR2 SYDVKM. Here the CDR3 reads CASSGVGNTIYF. CDR3 in DNA: TGTGCCAGCAGTGGGGTGGGAAACACCATATATTTT.

The chain is built from TRBV27 and TRBJ1-1; D is unresolved. The CDR3 totals 11 residues. Trimming left V 8 bases short and J 1 base short, with 5 bases between. Germline V gene sequence: CDR1 MNHEY, CDR2 SMNVEV (reference sequence). The CDR3 DNA sequence: TGTGCCAGCCTGGGGAACACTGAAGCTTTCTTT. This gives the protein CASLGNTEAFF.

V gene TRBV4-1 combines with J gene TRBJ2-1, with 9 bases identical to TRBD2. CDR1 and CDR2 (germline): MGHRA, YSYEKL. J was trimmed by 8 bases and V by 3 bases; bases with no gene match: 11. The CDR3 totals 16 residues. CDR3 in DNA: TGCGCCAGCAGCCAGGCTCCGGGACTAGCCTTCGATGAGCAGTTCTTC. Its translation: CASSQAPGLAFDEQFF.

The chain recombines TRBV28 with TRBJ2-3; D is unclear. Trimming cost V 5 bases and J 2 bases, with 11 bases left between them. Germline CDR1 is MDHEN and CDR2 is SYDVKM. This CDR3 region has 14 residues. The CDR3 loop reads CASSDGYLTDTQYF. The CDR3 nucleotides are TGTGCCAGCAGTGACGGCTACCTCACAGATACGCAGTATTTT.

This sequence joins TRBV11-2 and TRBJ1-2; D gene unclear. Germline CDR1 is SGHAT and CDR2 is FQNNGV. This CDR3 comprises 14 residues. Deletions cut 5 bases from V and 2 bases from J, with 12 bases between. The CDR3 protein is CASSGTGKNYGYTF. The CDR3 DNA sequence: TGTGCCAGCAGCGGTACGGGCAAAAACTATGGCTACACCTTC.